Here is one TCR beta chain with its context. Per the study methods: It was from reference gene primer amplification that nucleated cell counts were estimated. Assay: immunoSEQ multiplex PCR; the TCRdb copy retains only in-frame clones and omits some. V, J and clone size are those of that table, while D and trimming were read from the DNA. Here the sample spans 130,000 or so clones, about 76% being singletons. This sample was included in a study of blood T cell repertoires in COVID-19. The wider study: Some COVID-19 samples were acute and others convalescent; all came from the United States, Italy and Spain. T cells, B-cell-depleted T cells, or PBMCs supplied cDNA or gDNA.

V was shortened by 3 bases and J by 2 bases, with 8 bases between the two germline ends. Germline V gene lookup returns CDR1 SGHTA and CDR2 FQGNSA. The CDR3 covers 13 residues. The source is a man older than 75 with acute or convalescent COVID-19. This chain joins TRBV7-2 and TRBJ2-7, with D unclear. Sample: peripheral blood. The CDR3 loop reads CASSLESPYEQYF. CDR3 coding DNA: TGTGCCAGCAGCTTGGAGTCCCCCTACGAGCAGTACTTC.